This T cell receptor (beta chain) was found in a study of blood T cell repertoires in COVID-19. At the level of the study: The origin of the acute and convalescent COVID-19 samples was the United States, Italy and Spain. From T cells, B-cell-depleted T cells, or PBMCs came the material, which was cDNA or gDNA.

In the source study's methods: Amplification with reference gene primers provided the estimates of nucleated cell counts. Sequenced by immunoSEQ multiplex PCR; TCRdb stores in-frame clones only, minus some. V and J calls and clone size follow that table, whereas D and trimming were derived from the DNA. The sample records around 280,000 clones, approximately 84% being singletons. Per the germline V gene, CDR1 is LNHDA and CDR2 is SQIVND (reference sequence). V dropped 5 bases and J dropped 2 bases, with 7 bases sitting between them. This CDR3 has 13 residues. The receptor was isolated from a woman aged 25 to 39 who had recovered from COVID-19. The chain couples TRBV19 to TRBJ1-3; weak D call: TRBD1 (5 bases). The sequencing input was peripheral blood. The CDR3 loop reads CASSPGTGNTIYF. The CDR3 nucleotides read TGTGCCAGTAGTCCAGGGACTGGAAACACCATATATTTT.